This T cell receptor beta chain came from a study of cytomegalovirus exposure and HLA in healthy donors. Broader study findings: The sole available immune exposure information was CMV serostatus. Among CMV-associated TCR beta chains, most appeared HLA-restricted in a later analysis.

It was with 60 Vbeta and 13 Jbeta primers that the PCR ran. Profiling relied on immunoSEQ multiplex PCR, and the TCRdb table lists in-frame clones only, not all of them. The sample consists of more than 150,000 clones, roughly 79% of them appearing once. This clone has a handful of counts. What it binds is unknown. This CDR3 has 17 residues. Per the germline V gene, CDR1 is SGHAT and CDR2 is FQNNGV. The germline V and J ends were trimmed by 3 bases and 4 bases, with 21 bases remaining between them. Sequencing input: PBMCs. The TCR was taken from a man in his forties or fifties in good health and CMV-seronegative. The gene calls are TRBV11-2 and TRBJ1-2; maybe TRBD1 (5 bases). The DNA of the CDR3 is TGTGCCAGCAGCTTTTTAGGAGGGGCGCTGCGCAGCTATGGCTACACCTTC. Translation: CASSFLGGALRSYGYTF.